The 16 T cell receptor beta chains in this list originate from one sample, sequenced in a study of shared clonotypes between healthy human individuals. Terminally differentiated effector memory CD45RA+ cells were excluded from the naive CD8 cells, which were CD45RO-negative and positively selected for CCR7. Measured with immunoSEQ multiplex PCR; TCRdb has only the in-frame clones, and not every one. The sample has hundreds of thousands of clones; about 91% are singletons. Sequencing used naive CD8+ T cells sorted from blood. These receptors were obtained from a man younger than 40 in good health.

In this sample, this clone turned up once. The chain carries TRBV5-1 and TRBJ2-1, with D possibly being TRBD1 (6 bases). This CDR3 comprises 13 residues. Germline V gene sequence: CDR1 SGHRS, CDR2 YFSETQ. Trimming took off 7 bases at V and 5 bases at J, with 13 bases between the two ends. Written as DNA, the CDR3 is TGCGCCAGCGTGGACGGGACAAACAATGAGCAGTTCTTC. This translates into CASVDGTNNEQFF. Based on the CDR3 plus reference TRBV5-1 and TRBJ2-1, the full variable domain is KAGVTQTPRYLIKTRGQQVTLSCSPISGHRSVSWYQQTPGQGLQFLFEYFSETQRNKGNFPGRFSGRQFSNSRSEMNVSTLELGDSALYLCASVDGTNNEQFFGPGTRLTVL.

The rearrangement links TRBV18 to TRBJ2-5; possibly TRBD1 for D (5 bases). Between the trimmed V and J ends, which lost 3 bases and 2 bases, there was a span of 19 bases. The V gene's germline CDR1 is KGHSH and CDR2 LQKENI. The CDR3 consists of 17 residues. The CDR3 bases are TGTGCCAGCTCACCCCCCGCCAGGGTTTGGGGTCAAGAGACCCAGTACTTC. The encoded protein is CASSPPARVWGQETQYF.

CDR3: CASSLSPDRTGYTF. The CDR3, as DNA: TGTGCCAGCAGCTTAAGCCCTGACAGGACTGGCTACACCTTC. The J gene is TRBJ1-2, the V gene TRBV7-8, with D possibly matching TRBD1 (6 bases). Trimming took 2 bases from V and 7 from J, leaving 14 bases between them. The CDR3 consists of 14 residues. Germline-derived CDR1 and CDR2 are SGHVS and FQNEAQ.

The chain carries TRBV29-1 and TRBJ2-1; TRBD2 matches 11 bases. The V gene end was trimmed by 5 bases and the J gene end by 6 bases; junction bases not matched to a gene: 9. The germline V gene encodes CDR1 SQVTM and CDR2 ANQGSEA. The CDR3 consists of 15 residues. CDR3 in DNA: TGCAGCGTTAGATTAGCGGGGGGGCCCCTCAATGAGCAGTTCTTC. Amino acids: CSVRLAGGPLNEQFF.

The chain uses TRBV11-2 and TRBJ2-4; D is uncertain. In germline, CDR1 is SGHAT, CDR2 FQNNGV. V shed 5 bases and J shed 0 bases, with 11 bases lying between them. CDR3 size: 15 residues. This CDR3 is CASSLYRAAKNIQYF. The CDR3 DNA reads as TGTGCCAGCAGCCTTTATAGGGCAGCCAAAAACATTCAGTACTTC. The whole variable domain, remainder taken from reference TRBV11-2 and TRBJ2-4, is EAGVAQSPRYKIIEKRQSVAFWCNPISGHATLYWYQQILGQGPKLLIQFQNNGVVDDSQLPKDRFSAERLKGVDSTLKIQPAKLEDSAVYLCASSLYRAAKNIQYFGAGTRLSVL.

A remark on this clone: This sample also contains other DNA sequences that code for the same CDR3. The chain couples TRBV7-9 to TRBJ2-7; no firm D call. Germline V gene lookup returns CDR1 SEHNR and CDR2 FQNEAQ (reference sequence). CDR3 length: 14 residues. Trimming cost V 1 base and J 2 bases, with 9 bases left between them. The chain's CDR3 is CASSLVGNPYEQYF. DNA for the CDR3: TGTGCCAGCAGCTTAGTCGGCAACCCCTACGAGCAGTACTTC.

CDR3 sequence reads: CASSQWTSGRDNEQFF. CDR3 nucleotide sequence: TGCGCCAGCAGCCAATGGACTAGCGGGAGAGACAATGAGCAGTTCTTC. This chain connects TRBV4-1 to TRBJ2-1, with TRBD2 matching over 13 bases. The length of the CDR3 is 16 residues. Germline-derived CDR1 and CDR2 are MGHRA and YSYEKL. With 2 bases clipped from V and 5 bases from J, the junction kept 3 bases outside the gene matches.

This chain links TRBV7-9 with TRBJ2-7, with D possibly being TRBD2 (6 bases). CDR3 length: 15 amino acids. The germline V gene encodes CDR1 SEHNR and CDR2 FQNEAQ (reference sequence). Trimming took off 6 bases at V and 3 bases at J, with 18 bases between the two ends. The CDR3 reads CASSSGRAGNYEQYF. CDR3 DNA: TGTGCCAGCAGTTCCGGACGGGCGGGGAACTACGAGCAGTACTTC. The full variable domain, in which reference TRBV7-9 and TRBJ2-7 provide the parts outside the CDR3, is DTGVSQNPRHKITKRGQNVTFRCDPISEHNRLYWYRQTLGQGPEFLTYFQNEAQLEKSRLLSDRFSAERPKGSFSTLEIQRTEQGDSAMYLCASSSGRAGNYEQYFGPGTRLTVT.

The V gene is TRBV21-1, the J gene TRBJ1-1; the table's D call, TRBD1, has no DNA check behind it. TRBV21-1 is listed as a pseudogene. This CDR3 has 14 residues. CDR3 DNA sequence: TGTGCCAGCAGCACCTTGACAGGGGACACTGAAGCTTTCTTT. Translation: CASSTLTGDTEAFF.

The CDR3 here is CASSPIAGGPLNEQFF. CDR3 nucleotides: TGCGCCAGCAGCCCAATAGCGGGAGGGCCTCTGAATGAGCAGTTCTTC. The chain has TRBV4-1 and TRBJ2-1; 11 bases are a match to TRBD2. Per germline, CDR1 MGHRA and CDR2 YSYEKL. Trimming removed 4 bases from V and 7 bases from J; junction bases left unmatched: 9. The CDR3 is 16 amino acids.

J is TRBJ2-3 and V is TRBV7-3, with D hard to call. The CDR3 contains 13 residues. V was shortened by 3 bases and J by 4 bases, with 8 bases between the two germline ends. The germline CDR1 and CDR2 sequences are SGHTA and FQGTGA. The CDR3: CASSLINADTQYF. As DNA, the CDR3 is TGTGCCAGCAGCTTGATTAATGCAGATACGCAGTATTTT. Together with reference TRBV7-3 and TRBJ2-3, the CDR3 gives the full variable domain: GAGVSQTPSNKVTEKGKYVELRCDPISGHTALYWYRQSLGQGPEFLIYFQGTGAADDSGLPNDRFFAVRPEGSVSTLKIQRTERGDSAVYLCASSLINADTQYFGPGTRLTVL.

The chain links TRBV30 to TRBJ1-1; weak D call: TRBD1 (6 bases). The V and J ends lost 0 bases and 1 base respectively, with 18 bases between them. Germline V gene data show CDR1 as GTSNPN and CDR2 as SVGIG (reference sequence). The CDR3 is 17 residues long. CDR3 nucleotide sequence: TGTGCCTGGAGTGTATCGGCTTTCAGGGGACGGAACACTGAAGCTTTCTTT. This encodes CAWSVSAFRGRNTEAFF.

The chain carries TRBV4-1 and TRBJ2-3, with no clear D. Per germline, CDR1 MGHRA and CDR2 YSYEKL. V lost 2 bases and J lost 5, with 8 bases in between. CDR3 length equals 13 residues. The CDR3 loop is CASSQTAIDTQYF. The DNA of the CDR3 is TGCGCCAGCAGCCAAACAGCCATAGATACGCAGTATTTT.

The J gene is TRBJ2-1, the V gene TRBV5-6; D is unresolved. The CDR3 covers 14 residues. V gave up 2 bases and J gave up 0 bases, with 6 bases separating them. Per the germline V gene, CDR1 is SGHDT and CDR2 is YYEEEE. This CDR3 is CASSFSSSYNEQFF. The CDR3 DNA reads TGTGCCAGCAGCTTCTCCAGCTCCTACAATGAGCAGTTCTTC.

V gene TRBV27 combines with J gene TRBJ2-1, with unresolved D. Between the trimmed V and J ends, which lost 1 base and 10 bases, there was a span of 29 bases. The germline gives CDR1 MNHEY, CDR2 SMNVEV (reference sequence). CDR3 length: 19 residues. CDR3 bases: TGTGCCAGCAGTTTATATACCCCCAACAGCGTTGATGGCGTTTACGAGCAGTTCTTC. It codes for CASSLYTPNSVDGVYEQFF.

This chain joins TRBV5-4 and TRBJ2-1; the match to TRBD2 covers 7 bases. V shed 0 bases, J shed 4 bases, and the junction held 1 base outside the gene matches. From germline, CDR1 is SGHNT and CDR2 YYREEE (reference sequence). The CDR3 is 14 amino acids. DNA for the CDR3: TGTGCCAGCAGCTTGGCTAGCGGATACAATGAGCAGTTCTTC. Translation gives CASSLASGYNEQFF.